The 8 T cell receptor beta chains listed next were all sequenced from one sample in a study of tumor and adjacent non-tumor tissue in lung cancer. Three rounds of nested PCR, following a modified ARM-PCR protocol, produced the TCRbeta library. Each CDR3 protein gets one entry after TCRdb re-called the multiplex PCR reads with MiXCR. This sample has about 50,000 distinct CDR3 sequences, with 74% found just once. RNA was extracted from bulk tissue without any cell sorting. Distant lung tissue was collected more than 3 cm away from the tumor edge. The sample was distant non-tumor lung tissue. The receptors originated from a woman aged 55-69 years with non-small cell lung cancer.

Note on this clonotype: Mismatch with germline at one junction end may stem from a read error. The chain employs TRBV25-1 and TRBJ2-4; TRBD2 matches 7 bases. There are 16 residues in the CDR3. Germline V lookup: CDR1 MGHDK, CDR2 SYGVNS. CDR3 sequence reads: CASSGSSGLAKNIRYF. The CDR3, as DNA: TGTGCCAGCAGTGGAAGTAGCGGGCTAGCCAAAAACATTCGGTACTTC.

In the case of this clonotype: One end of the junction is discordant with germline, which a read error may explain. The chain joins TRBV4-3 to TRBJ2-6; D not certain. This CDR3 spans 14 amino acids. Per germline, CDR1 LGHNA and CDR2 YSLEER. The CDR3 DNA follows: TGCGCCAGCAGTATCTTATTCGGTACCAACATCCTGACTTTC. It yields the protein CASSILFGTNILTF.

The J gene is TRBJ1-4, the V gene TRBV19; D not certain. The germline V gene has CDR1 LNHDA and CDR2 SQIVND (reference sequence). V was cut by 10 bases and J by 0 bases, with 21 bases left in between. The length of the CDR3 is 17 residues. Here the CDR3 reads CAITPTSLISTNEKLFF. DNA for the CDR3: TGTGCCATTACCCCCACGAGCCTGATTTCAACTAATGAAAAACTGTTTTTT.

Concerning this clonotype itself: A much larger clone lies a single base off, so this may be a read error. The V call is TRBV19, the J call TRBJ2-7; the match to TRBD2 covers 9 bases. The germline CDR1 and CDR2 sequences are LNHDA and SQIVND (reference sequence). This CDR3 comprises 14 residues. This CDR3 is CVSSMGLASYEQYF. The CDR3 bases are TGTGTCAGTAGTATGGGACTAGCCTCCTACGAGCAGTACTTC.

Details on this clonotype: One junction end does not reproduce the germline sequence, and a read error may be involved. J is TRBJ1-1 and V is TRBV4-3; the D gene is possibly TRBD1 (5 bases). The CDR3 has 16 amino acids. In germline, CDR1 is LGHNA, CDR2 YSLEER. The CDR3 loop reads CACSQGVAGEDTEAFF. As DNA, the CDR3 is TGCGCCTGCAGCCAAGGGGTGGCGGGGGAGGACACTGAAGCTTTCTTT.

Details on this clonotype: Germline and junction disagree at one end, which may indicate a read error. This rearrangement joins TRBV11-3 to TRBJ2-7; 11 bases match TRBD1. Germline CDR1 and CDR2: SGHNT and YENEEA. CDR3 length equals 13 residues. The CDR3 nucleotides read TGTGCCAGCAACCGGGACAGGGGGTACGAGCATTACTTC. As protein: CASNRDRGYEHYF.

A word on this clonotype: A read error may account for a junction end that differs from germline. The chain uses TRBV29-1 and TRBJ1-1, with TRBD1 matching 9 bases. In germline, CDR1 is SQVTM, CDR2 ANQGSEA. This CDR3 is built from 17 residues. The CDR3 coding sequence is TGTAGCGTTCTTTTATCCGGGACAGGGAAAATGAACACTGAAGCTTTCTTT. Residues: CSVLLSGTGKMNTEAFF. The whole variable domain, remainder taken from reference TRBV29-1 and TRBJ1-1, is SAVISQKPSRDICQRGTSLTIQCQVDSQVTMMFWYRQQPGQSLTLIATANQGSEATYESGFVIDKFPISRPNLTFSTLTVSNMSPEDSSIYLCSVLLSGTGKMNTEAFFGQGTRLTVV.

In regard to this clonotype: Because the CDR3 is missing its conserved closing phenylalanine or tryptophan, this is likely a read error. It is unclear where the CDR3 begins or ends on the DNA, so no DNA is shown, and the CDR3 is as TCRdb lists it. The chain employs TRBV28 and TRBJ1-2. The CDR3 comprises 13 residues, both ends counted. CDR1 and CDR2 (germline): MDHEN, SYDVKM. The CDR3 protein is CASQGQERYGYIS.